Shown below are 10 T cell receptor beta chains from a single sample sequenced in a study of shared clonotypes between healthy human individuals. Sequencing used immunoSEQ multiplex PCR; TCRdb keeps in-frame clones, though not all of them. This table holds about 800,000 clones, 96% found once. CD8 cells classed as naive were CD45RO-negative and positively selected for CCR7, excluding terminally differentiated effector memory CD45RA+ cells. Sequenced: naive CD8+ T cells sorted from blood. These receptors were collected from a young man in good health.

The genes are TRBV11-2 and TRBJ2-7; 7 bases match TRBD2. The CDR3 has 17 amino acids. Germline-derived CDR1 and CDR2 are SGHAT and FQNNGV. After removal of 3 bases from V and 1 base from J, the junction contained 12 bases not matched to a gene. For the CDR3, the DNA is TGTGCCAGCAGCTTTTGGCGCGAGCCGGGACTATCCTACGAGCAGTACTTC. It is translated as CASSFWREPGLSYEQYF.

This chain joins TRBV19 and TRBJ1-1; TRBD1 might be the D (5 bases). V lost 7 bases to trimming and J lost 1 base, with 10 bases between them. Germline CDR1 reads LNHDA; CDR2 reads SQIVND (reference sequence). The CDR3 runs 13 residues. The CDR3 loop reads CASTLTANTEAFF. The CDR3 nucleotides are TGTGCCAGTACCTTGACAGCGAACACTGAAGCTTTCTTT.

The chain couples TRBV14 to TRBJ2-2; D is uncertain. V was pared by 5 bases and J by 2 bases, with 15 bases between. Germline CDR1 and CDR2: SGHDN and FVKESK. The CDR3 is made up of 16 amino acids. The CDR3 nucleotides read TGTGCCAGCAGCGATTCCTCCGGCCGCAACACCGGGGAGCTGTTTTTT. Its protein product is CASSDSSGRNTGELFF.

The chain combines TRBV7-6 with TRBJ2-7; maybe TRBD1 (6 bases). CDR3 length: 16 residues. V shed 1 base and J shed 2 bases, with 15 bases lying between them. Germline lookup yields CDR1 SGHVS and CDR2 FNYEAQ. The CDR3 DNA follows: TGTGCCAGCAGCTTAGGGGGGCCCCAAGGGGCCTACGAGCAGTACTTC. It codes for CASSLGGPQGAYEQYF.

The chain combines TRBV7-9 with TRBJ2-7, with 7 positions matching TRBD1. This CDR3 has 13 amino acids. The ends lost 7 bases at V and 6 bases at J; junction bases unmatched: 9. Germline V gene sequence: CDR1 SEHNR, CDR2 FQNEAQ (reference sequence). The CDR3 DNA reads TGTGCCAGCATACGACAGGGAAGTCGCGAGCAGTACTTC. This translates into CASIRQGSREQYF.

This clone was recorded once. The chain is built from TRBV11-2 and TRBJ2-7; D possibly matches TRBD1 or TRBD2 (5 bases each). Trimming took off 3 bases at V and 5 bases at J, with 11 bases between the two ends. The CDR3 is made up of 13 amino acids. Germline-derived CDR1 and CDR2 are SGHAT and FQNNGV. Written as DNA, the CDR3 is TGTGCCAGCAGCTTCGGGACCGTCCACGAGCAGTACTTC. Amino acids: CASSFGTVHEQYF.

The V and J genes are TRBV5-5 and TRBJ2-6; D gene unclear. Germline CDR1 SGHKS, CDR2 YYEKEE (reference sequence). Trimming left V 4 bases short and J 0 bases short, with 17 bases between. This CDR3 is built from 18 residues. CDR3 sequence: CASSPEVFYGSGANVLTF. Here the CDR3 DNA reads TGTGCCAGCAGCCCTGAGGTATTCTACGGCTCTGGGGCCAACGTCCTGACTTTC.

The chain employs TRBV18 and TRBJ1-5; 12 bases are a match to TRBD1. Trimming took 3 bases from V and 5 from J; bases not matched to a gene: 11. Germline CDR1 is KGHSH and CDR2 is LQKENI. The CDR3 is 18 amino acids. The CDR3 loop is CASSPSGTGGREDQPQHF. The CDR3 DNA follows: TGTGCCAGCTCACCTTCCGGGACAGGGGGCAGAGAGGATCAGCCCCAGCATTTT.

The CDR3 DNA is TGTGCCAGCTCCCGATTCGGGACGACGGACTTTAACACCGGGGAGCTGTTTTTT. This gives the protein CASSRFGTTDFNTGELFF. This chain joins TRBV18 and TRBJ2-2; D assignment may be TRBD1 or TRBD2 (5 bases each). This CDR3 is 18 amino acids long. The germline gives CDR1 KGHSH, CDR2 LQKENI. The V end lost 6 bases, the J end lost 2 bases, and 22 bases lay between the germline ends.

V usage is TRBV11-2 and J usage is TRBJ2-7, with TRBD2 identical over 9 bases. V dropped 7 bases and J dropped 4; count of bases not matched to a gene: 11. The CDR3 runs to 15 residues. Germline V CDR1 and CDR2: SGHAT, FQNNGV. The CDR3 DNA reads as TGTGCCAGCACATACCGATCGCGGGGGGGATACGAGCAGTACTTC. Its translation is CASTYRSRGGYEQYF.